These 18 T cell receptor beta chains were all obtained from the same sample, sequenced in a study of T-cell memory formation after mild COVID-19. TCRdb recomputed calls from the 5' RACE reads with MiXCR, one row per CDR3 protein. Of some 190,000 distinct CDR3 sequences listed, 16% are singletons. Sequences were obtained from PBMCs or a T cell subset sorted from them (not recorded which). These receptors all stem from an adult woman who had mild COVID-19 (a few samples of this study predate the infection). Cell type and time point are not known.

This clonotype was observed a few times. The V call is TRBV10-3, the J call TRBJ1-1, with 7 positions matching TRBD1. V shed 6 bases, J shed 4 bases, and the junction held 11 bases outside the gene matches. The CDR3 extends over 15 amino acids. Germline CDR1 and CDR2: ENHRY and SYGVKD. CDR3 in DNA: TGTGCCATCAGGGGTGTGACAGGGTTCAGCACTGAAGCTTTCTTT. This encodes CAIRGVTGFSTEAFF.

This clonotype has just a few counts. The chain employs TRBV5-1 and TRBJ2-2, with 7 nucleotides matching TRBD1. The CDR3 contains 16 residues. Germline V lookup: CDR1 SGHRS, CDR2 YFSETQ. V was clipped by 3 bases and J by 4 bases; unmatched bases: 9. The CDR3 DNA follows: TGCGCCAGCAGCTCCCGGGACAGCACACTCACCGGGGAGCTGTTTTTT. Its translation: CASSSRDSTLTGELFF.

There are a few counts of this clonotype. This chain connects TRBV25-1 to TRBJ1-2; no clear D gene. CDR1 is MGHDK and CDR2 is SYGVNS in the germline V gene. V was shortened by 6 bases and J by 4 bases, with 9 bases between the two germline ends. CDR3 size: 12 residues. Here the CDR3 reads CASRTDSYGYTF. The DNA for the CDR3 is TGTGCCAGCAGAACAGATTCCTATGGCTACACCTTC.

This clonotype showed up just a few times. V is TRBV24-1 and J is TRBJ1-5, with 7 bases identical to TRBD1. Trimming removed 4 bases from V and 0 bases from J; junction bases left unmatched: 2. This CDR3 has 15 amino acids. Germline lookup yields CDR1 KGHDR and CDR2 SFDVKD. The CDR3 DNA reads as TGTGCCACCAGTGACAGACAGGGTAGCAATCAGCCCCAGCATTTT. Its translation is CATSDRQGSNQPQHF.

V usage is TRBV20-1 and J usage is TRBJ2-7; D possibly corresponds to TRBD2 (5 bases). The CDR3 length is 15 residues. Germline CDR1 is DFQATT and CDR2 is SNEGSKA (reference sequence). V shed 5 bases and J shed 2 bases, with 19 bases lying between them. The CDR3 region is CSAPSSQASPYEQYF. The CDR3 DNA is TGCAGTGCTCCTAGCAGCCAAGCGTCCCCCTACGAGCAGTACTTC.

This clonotype was seen more than once but under ten times. The rearrangement links TRBV4-3 to TRBJ2-7, with D perhaps TRBD1 (5 bases). Trimming pared 0 bases from V and 1 base from J, leaving 13 bases between. This CDR3 contains 16 residues. Germline V CDR1 and CDR2: LGHNA, YSLEER. CDR3 in amino acids: CASSQDAAGWSYEQYF. DNA for the CDR3: TGCGCCAGCAGCCAAGATGCGGCAGGGTGGTCCTACGAGCAGTACTTC.

The V and J genes are TRBV20-1 and TRBJ2-1; 7 bases align to TRBD1. This CDR3 region has 14 residues. Germline trimming cut 5 bases from V and 5 bases from J; bases unmatched to any gene: 9. Germline V lookup: CDR1 DFQATT, CDR2 SNEGSKA (reference sequence). The CDR3 spells CSAQTGTANNEQFF. Written as DNA, the CDR3 is TGCAGTGCTCAGACCGGGACAGCGAACAATGAGCAGTTCTTC.

The chain employs TRBV20-1 and TRBJ2-1, with 10 bases that match TRBD2. The CDR3 has 16 amino acids. The germline V gene encodes CDR1 DFQATT and CDR2 SNEGSKA (reference sequence). Unmatched junction bases numbered 12, after V lost 3 bases and J lost 7 bases. Here the CDR3 DNA reads TGCAGTGCTAGGGAGTCTAGCGGGGGCACCGATAATGAGCAGTTCTTC. This translates into CSARESSGGTDNEQFF.

The gene calls are TRBV27 and TRBJ2-2; TRBD2 matches at 11 bases. CDR1 is MNHEY, CDR2 SMNVEV, per germline (reference sequence). The CDR3 extends over 16 amino acids. The V segment lost 7 bases and the J segment 4 bases; nucleotides outside the gene matches: 8. Written as DNA, the CDR3 is TGTGCCAGCACCGTTCTAGCGGGGGGTCGCACCGGGGAGCTGTTTTTT. Translating it yields CASTVLAGGRTGELFF.

CDR3 protein: CASSRAGEPSSYNEQFF. CDR3 bases: TGTGCCAGCTCACGAGCGGGAGAACCGAGCTCCTACAATGAGCAGTTCTTC. The chain joins TRBV18 to TRBJ2-1; 8 bases are a match to TRBD2. J was trimmed by 0 bases and V by 4 bases; bases with no gene match: 8. The V gene's germline CDR1 is KGHSH and CDR2 LQKENI. The CDR3 extends over 17 amino acids.

This clonotype turned up a few times. V is TRBV6-1 and J is TRBJ2-7, with a possible D match to TRBD2 (5 bases). CDR1 is MNHNS, CDR2 SASEGT, per germline. V dropped 0 bases and J dropped 2 bases, with 11 bases sitting between them. There are 15 residues in the CDR3. CDR3 sequence: CASSEAGSRTYEQYF. CDR3 nucleotide sequence: TGTGCCAGCAGTGAAGCAGGGAGTCGGACCTACGAGCAGTACTTC.

The CDR3 here is CATGPSFADTQYF. The CDR3 DNA is TGTGCCACCGGGCCTAGCTTCGCAGATACGCAGTATTTT. The rearrangement uses TRBV24-1 and TRBJ2-3; TRBD2 might be the D (5 bases). V was clipped by 9 bases and J by 4 bases, with 13 bases between them. CDR1 is KGHDR, CDR2 SFDVKD, per germline. The CDR3 runs to 13 residues.

This rearrangement joins TRBV29-1 to TRBJ2-1, with TRBD1 matching over 9 bases. Germline lookup yields CDR1 SQVTM and CDR2 ANQGSEA. With 6 bases clipped from V and 4 bases from J, the junction kept 7 bases outside the gene matches. CDR3 length equals 14 residues. CDR3 DNA sequence: TGCAGCGTGCTCCGGGACAGGGCATACAATGAGCAGTTCTTC. Translated, it gives CSVLRDRAYNEQFF.

The chain couples TRBV20-1 to TRBJ2-3; 14 bases are shared with TRBD2. This CDR3 has 18 residues. The germline CDR1 and CDR2 sequences are DFQATT and SNEGSKA (reference sequence). Trimming cost V 0 bases and J 0 bases; bases outside gene matches: 5. The CDR3, as DNA: TGCAGTGCTAGAGATTCGACTAGCGGGGGGGCAAGCACAGATACGCAGTATTTT. Protein: CSARDSTSGGASTDTQYF.

In this sample, this clonotype turned up a few times. The V gene is TRBV10-3, the J gene TRBJ1-5; perhaps TRBD1 as D (5 bases). The CDR3 totals 15 residues. The germline V gene encodes CDR1 ENHRY and CDR2 SYGVKD. Deletions cut 3 bases from V and 2 bases from J, with 11 bases between. The CDR3 DNA is TGTGCCATCAGTGATGGGGGGTATGGCAATCAGCCCCAGCATTTT. This sequence encodes CAISDGGYGNQPQHF.

The chain links TRBV7-9 to TRBJ1-1; D unclear. CDR3 size: 19 residues. In germline, CDR1 is SEHNR, CDR2 FQNEAQ (reference sequence). Trimming shortened V by 3 bases and J by 0 bases, and 23 bases separated the two germline ends. The DNA of the CDR3 is TGTGCCAGCAGCTTCTCACCGCGAGGCTCTCTAAGTATGAACACTGAAGCTTTCTTT. This translates into CASSFSPRGSLSMNTEAFF.

This clonotype appeared a few times. The chain has TRBV5-1 and TRBJ2-6; D ambiguous. The CDR3 has 15 residues. Trimming shortened V by 4 bases and J by 2 bases, and 10 bases separated the two germline ends. The germline gives CDR1 SGHRS, CDR2 YFSETQ. The CDR3 protein is CASSPSAPGANVLTF. DNA for the CDR3: TGCGCCAGCAGCCCTTCGGCCCCTGGGGCCAACGTCCTGACTTTC. Full variable domain (missing parts from reference TRBV5-1 and TRBJ2-6): KAGVTQTPRYLIKTRGQQVTLSCSPISGHRSVSWYQQTPGQGLQFLFEYFSETQRNKGNFPGRFSGRQFSNSRSEMNVSTLELGDSALYLCASSPSAPGANVLTFGAGSRLTVL.

The chain carries TRBV19 and TRBJ1-5; D gene unclear. CDR1 and CDR2 (germline): LNHDA, SQIVND (reference sequence). V was cut by 4 bases and J by 1 base, with 8 bases left in between. This CDR3 is built from 14 residues. The CDR3 nucleotides are TGTGCCAGTAGTAGGGTTTCCAGCAATCAGCCCCAGCATTTT. Translating it yields CASSRVSSNQPQHF.